This TCR beta chain is from a study of identifying expanded T cells in peripheral blood (dated 2019 in TCRdb). Turning to the overall study: Technical replicates were generated by sequencing separate aliquots of the same genomic DNA pool, and four replicates were compared pairwise. The paper as a whole reports these results and caveats: Across all healthy-donor time intervals, the beta-binomial model significantly lowered both the number of clones called differentially abundant and the false-positive rate. It was expected by the authors that biological variance in healthy repertoires might increase further over much longer intervals, such as months to years. For all healthy donors, the variance in clone template counts between roughly 2-week samples rose significantly as total template count increased. About 1.1 differentially abundant clones were flagged by the binomial model between technical replicates, whereas about 15 and 19 were flagged over approximately two weeks and four weeks, respectively.

Sequences GTSNPN (CDR1) and SVGIG (CDR2) are obtained from the germline V gene (reference sequence). V loses 4 bases of germline sequence and J loses 7 bases, and the interval between the two ends is 14 bases. The CDR3 sequence holds 14 residues, the cysteine and phenylalanine included. Here the CDR3 DNA is all that survives: 42 bases in frame from base 1. TCRbeta CDR3 regions were profiled with the immunoSEQ Assay using bias-controlled multiplex PCR amplification of genomic DNA. From the authors' description of their analysis: To quantify the absolute abundance of each unique TCRbeta CDR3 region, the sequences were collapsed and filtered. Differential abundance was assessed using a binomial (Fisher-equivalent) model and a beta-binomial model in which time-dependent variance fitted from healthy donors was added. Clones with fewer than 5 combined templates were removed, and differential abundance was called for clones with a Benjamini-Hochberg FDR below 0.01. In the beta-binomial model, variance was expressed as a function of the total template count across the two samples, in the form v = (b*log(k)+a)^2. The table was pulled from immuneACCESS by TCRdb, which kept in-frame rearrangements only. Such tables lose some clones; where checked, under half of the loss comes from unresolved V genes, and the rest has no known cause. The V and J calls and clone size come from that table; D and trimming were worked out from the DNA. A total of 85,000 to 90,000 clones appear in this sample, 70% to 90% of them only once. 5.6% of the sample is in the top ten clones.

During the collection period, no immune events, such as infections, were documented for the healthy donors. To calibrate time-dependent variance in a beta-binomial model of T-cell clone differential abundance, blood repertoires from healthy donors were used as a training cohort. The training cohort included 10 or so healthy donors, of whom 3 were female and 7 were male. The donors were between roughly 29 and 65 years old, with an average age of 43 years. Obtained from a commercial supplier, whole blood was collected from each healthy donor at three time points set around two weeks apart. Genomic DNA was extracted from unsorted whole blood for immunosequencing. Concerning this clone: Its antigen is currently not known. Base qualities are missing; no much larger clone stands one base away.

The source is a person between 18 and 69 years old in good health. Sequencing was done on a sample of blood. Recombination joined TRBV30 with TRBJ1-6, with TRBD1 tentatively as D gene (6 bases match). The CDR3 here reads CAWMVRQGNSPLHF. DNA sequence: TGTGCCTGGATGGTTAGGCAGGGGAATTCACCCCTCCACTTT.